This T cell receptor beta chain was identified during a study of cytomegalovirus exposure and HLA in healthy donors (dated by TCRdb to the late 2010s). Regarding the complete study: In an earlier analysis of under 750 of the donors, 250 to 350 Gb of sequence data and 100 million or so unique TCR beta sequences from some 170 million T cells were reported. Roughly 320 gigabases of sequencing data and roughly 81 million unique TCR sequences made up an early release that covered some 640 HLA-typed donors. Among the roughly 430 genotyped donors, around 81% belonged to the genetic ancestry cluster associated with self-reported Caucasian donors. The study aimed to test whether cataloging public T cell receptors could reveal signatures of past pathogen exposure. The study profiled the T cell repertoires of about 640 subjects by immunosequencing and related them to cytomegalovirus serostatus. In addition to the first cohort of approximately 650 subjects, a separate validation cohort of under 150 different subjects was used. The study combined high-throughput TCR immunosequencing, statistical association of individual TCRs with disease status, and machine learning to predict cytomegalovirus infection status. A later analysis re-examined previously published TCR beta repertoires from about 670 donors and added high-resolution HLA genotyping to investigate patterns of TCR occurrence. The later analysis used no new phenotypic data to find candidate immune exposures, relying instead on TCR beta sequences and their occurrence across donors. An earlier analysis of 587 of the donors applied high-throughput TCR beta sequencing to assess whether each TCR beta V gene segment acted as functional or pseudogenic. Donor age, sex, ethnicity and CMV serostatus were compiled together with the repertoire data. A later genetic analysis took genome-wide SNP genotypes for about 55% of the roughly 700 donors and used that subset as a discovery cohort. Every repertoire in the discovery cohort had been generated on one and the same sequencing platform. HLA typing covered class I and class II loci at four-digit resolution. The number of typed donors differed by locus: roughly 629-640 for A, B, C, DRB1 and DQB1; 500 to 550 for DQA1; about 600 for DPA1; and around 490 for DPB1. About five DR-DQ haplotypes were treated as single units for association and clustering because of strong linkage in the cohort. Among roughly 370 genotyped donors of the cohort, an average of around 240,000 unique TCR beta nucleotide sequences were sequenced per donor, around 20% of them non-productive.

A remark on this clone: This receptor's antigen is unknown. Base qualities were left out, and no much larger clone turns up one base away.

CDR1 SGHVS and CDR2 FNYEAQ were looked up in the germline V gene. Reading from cysteine to phenylalanine, the CDR3 counts 15 amino acids. The entry retains the CDR3 DNA only, 45 bases that are in frame from base 1. V is pared back by 4 bases and J by 4 bases, with 13 bases lying between the germline termini. Overall study outcomes, separate from this receptor: In a later analysis, most CMV-associated TCR beta chains were found to appear HLA-restricted, with HLA associations seemingly driven largely by CMV exposure. According to a later genetic analysis, donors in an Asian-associated ancestry cluster had fewer N-insertions in productive TCRs than the approximately 670-donor mean. According to a later analysis, TCR association rates differed among HLA loci, with DRB1 alleles showing the most associated TCRs and HLA-C alleles showing the fewest. The authors suggested that the approach could potentially be generalized to other disease states and immunological phenotypes. A later analysis reported that several top co-occurrence clusters appeared linked to parvovirus B19, influenza, CMV and Epstein-Barr virus. Some IMGT-functional V segments, including TRBV6-2 and TRBV6-3, could not be told apart with the 87-base-pair reads, so those segments were excluded. Fewer than 20 rarely observed V segments, including chromosome 9 orphons, were excluded from the earlier analysis of some 590 of the donors because counts were too low. In a later analysis, HLA-associated TCR beta chains showed more clonal expansion and lower generation probabilities than non-associated chains that were equally common. The classifier was reported to diagnose cytomegalovirus status with high specificity and sensitivity in both the original cohort and the validation cohort. At a false discovery rate of 0.05, a later analysis linked around 15,000 TCR beta sequences to specific HLA alleles. Immune exposure information for the cohort was limited to CMV serostatus. In vitro tests confirmed that a few of the cytomegalovirus-associated TCR beta chains recognize cytomegalovirus antigens. Because some donors lacked HLA typing at each locus, the association tests relied only on the typed subset. Presence/absence analyses assumed roughly uniform sequencing depth across donors, an assumption that may not hold. In an earlier analysis of approximately 590 of the donors, most TCR beta V segments appeared in productive rearrangements about 87% or about 30% of the time, broadly matching IMGT annotations. When HLA alleles, especially DR and DQ, strongly co-occurred, attributing TCR associations to individual alleles was difficult. A group of highly shared sequence variants was considered likely to be a technical artifact of the sequencing pipeline. Most TCR sequences were seen in very few donors, while some public TCRs were found in many individuals. The study gave a list of some 150 TCR beta chains associated with cytomegalovirus. This cohort had only TCR beta chains sequenced, and the lack of alpha or paired-chain data limited which features could be detected. In a later genetic analysis, a missense DCLRE1C variant was associated with V-gene and J-gene trimming of TCR beta chains, and the association was replicated in an independent cohort. A further reported finding was that TCR beta sequences accurately predicted the HLA-A and HLA-B alleles for most subjects in the first cohort. Correlated functional status among segregating V segments might reflect linkage disequilibrium, but an unknown experimental factor could not be ruled out.

The cohort was made up of 666 healthy bone marrow donors. At the time of sampling, all cohort members were nominally healthy, though unrecorded immune exposures were likely present. The donor was CMV seronegative and was included in the group of about 350 seronegative cohort members. A peripheral blood sample was provided by each donor, and peripheral blood mononuclear cells were used for TCR beta sequencing. Genomic DNA extraction from the blood cell samples was performed with the Qiagen DNeasy Blood Extraction Kit. Receptor libraries were prepared by the immunoSEQ multiplex PCR assay. A mixture of 60 forward primers for TCR Vbeta segments and 13 reverse primers for TCR Jbeta segments was used in the multiplex PCR. The CDR3 region of rearranged TCR beta genes was amplified from genomic DNA by a multiplex PCR assay. The amplified TCR beta libraries were sequenced on the Illumina HiSeq System as 87-base-pair reads. From the authors' description of their analysis: In a later analysis, about 80 million unique TCR beta chains were counted across the 500 to 850 repertoires, and approximately 11 million of these chains were shared by at least two donors. To remove PCR and sequencing errors, raw reads were error-corrected and collapsed into unique sequences using a nearest-neighbor algorithm that merged closely related sequences. To assign V, D and J gene segments, CDR3 sequences were aligned to IMGT reference sequences. Each retained sequence needed at least a six-nucleotide match to both a V gene segment and a J gene segment. A rearrangement was called productive if the CDR3 had no stop codons and remained in frame with V and J, and every other rearrangement was called non-productive. Following IMGT convention, CDR3 was defined as the stretch from the second conserved V-encoded cysteine up to the conserved J-encoded phenylalanine. The earlier analysis of roughly 590 of the donors excluded any sequence lacking an unambiguous match to a single V gene segment. In an earlier analysis of approximately 610 of the donors, V segments were called functional above 56.7% productive rearrangements and were called segregating when the between-donor standard deviation exceeded 5%. A statistical classification framework was built to diagnose cytomegalovirus status from the catalog of TCR beta chain sequences. A later analysis assigned V and J genes by comparing TCR nucleotide sequences with IMGT/GENE-DB human TR gene sequences. The TCRdist pipeline was used in a later analysis to assign CDR3 sequences and most-parsimonious VDJ recombination scenarios. In a later analysis, each TCR beta chain was defined by its CDR3 amino acid sequence together with its V-gene family, and reads lacking a unique V-gene family were excluded. To address suspected cross-contamination and a sequencing artifact, a later analysis removed around 590 highly shared, low-generation-probability nucleotide sequences. In a later analysis, a clonal expansion index was calculated for each public chain from normalized within-repertoire ranks of inferred template counts. A later analysis computed generation probabilities with a VDJ recombination model fitted to out-of-frame rearrangements, and checked the results against IGoR. In a later analysis, TCR-TCR, TCR-HLA and TCR-CMV co-occurrence was scored with hypergeometric tests, and a repertoire-size bias correction was applied to TCR pairs. A later analysis estimated false discovery rates by permuting HLA or CMV assignments 20 times. A later analysis grouped co-occurring TCRs with DBSCAN, adding TCRdist sequence similarity when clustering within HLA-allele-positive subsets. For co-occurrence clustering, repertoires with fewer than 30,000 or more than 120,000 public chains were excluded, along with roughly five repertoires with anomalous nucleotide sharing. The table comes from immuneACCESS by way of TCRdb, which keeps in-frame sequences with V and J called. Part of the clones is missing from these tables; in studies checked, under half for an unresolved V gene and the rest for unknown reasons. That table furnishes V, J and clone size, whereas the DNA furnished D and trimming. This sample is represented by about 130,000 clones; 80% of them were singletons. 2.5% to 3% of the sample rests with the top ten.

Recombination linked TRBV7-6 to TRBJ1-4, with no confident D gene call. The sequencing sample was made of PBMCs. The origin of this receptor is a man aged 30 to 39 in good health and CMV-seronegative. Here the CDR3 is given as CASSYGPGLNEKLFF. The bases read TGTGCCAGCAGCTATGGGCCAGGCCTTAATGAAAAACTGTTTTTT.